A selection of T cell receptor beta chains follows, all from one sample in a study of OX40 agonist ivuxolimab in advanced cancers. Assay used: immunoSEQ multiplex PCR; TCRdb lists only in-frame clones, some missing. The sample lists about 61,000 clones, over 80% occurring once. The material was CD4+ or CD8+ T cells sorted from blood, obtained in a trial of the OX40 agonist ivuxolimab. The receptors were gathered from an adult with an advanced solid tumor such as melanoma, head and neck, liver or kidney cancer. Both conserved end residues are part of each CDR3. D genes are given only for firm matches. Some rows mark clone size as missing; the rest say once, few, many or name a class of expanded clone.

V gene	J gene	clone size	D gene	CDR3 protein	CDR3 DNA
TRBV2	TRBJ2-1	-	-	CASSRGEQFF	TGTGCCAGCAGCCGGGGGGAGCAGTTCTTC
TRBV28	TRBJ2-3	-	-	CASSFSRGELRDTQYF	TGTGCCAGCAGTTTCTCAAGGGGGGAGCTCCGAGATACGCAGTATTTT
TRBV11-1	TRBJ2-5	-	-	CASSLGTNQETQYF	TGTGCCAGCAGCTTAGGGACTAACCAAGAGACCCAGTACTTC
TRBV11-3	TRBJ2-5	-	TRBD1	CASSFTTGGWQETQYF	TGTGCCAGCAGCTTTACGACAGGGGGCTGGCAAGAGACCCAGTACTTC
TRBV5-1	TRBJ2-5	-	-	CASSFERGKETQYF	TGCGCCAGCAGCTTTGAAAGAGGGAAAGAGACCCAGTACTTC
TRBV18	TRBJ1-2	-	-	CASSLNTEPNYGYTF	TGTGCCAGCTCACTTAACACGGAACCCAACTATGGCTACACCTTC
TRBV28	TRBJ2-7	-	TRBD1	CASTYEGARHEQYF	TGTGCCAGCACTTATGAGGGGGCGCGCCACGAGCAGTACTTC
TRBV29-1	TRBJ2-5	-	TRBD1	CSVGTGGVQETQYF	TGCAGCGTCGGGACAGGGGGTGTCCAAGAGACCCAGTACTTC
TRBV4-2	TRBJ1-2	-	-	CASSLDSAYGYTF	TGTGCCAGCAGCCTAGACAGTGCCTATGGCTACACCTTC
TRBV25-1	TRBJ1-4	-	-	CASSLSKTGGEKLFF	TGTGCCAGCAGCCTGAGCAAGACAGGAGGGGAAAAACTGTTTTTT
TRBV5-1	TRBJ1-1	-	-	CASSLRGQADSEAFF	TGCGCCAGCAGCTTGCGGGGGCAGGCGGATTCTGAAGCTTTCTTT
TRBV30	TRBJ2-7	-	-	CAWSGVGDTYEQYF	TGTGCCTGGAGTGGGGTAGGGGACACCTACGAGCAGTACTTC
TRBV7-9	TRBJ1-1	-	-	CASSLVATGNAEAFF	TGTGCCAGCAGCTTAGTAGCCACAGGGAACGCTGAAGCTTTCTTT
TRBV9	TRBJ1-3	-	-	CASSPRTVSGNTIYF	TGTGCCAGCAGCCCGCGGACGGTCTCTGGAAACACCATATATTTT
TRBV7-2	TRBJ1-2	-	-	CASSLVGQGGYTF	TGTGCCAGCAGCTTAGTCGGCCAGGGTGGCTACACCTTC
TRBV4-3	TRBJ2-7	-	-	CASSQDGGGAPYEQYF	TGCGCCAGCAGCCAAGATGGAGGAGGGGCCCCATACGAGCAGTACTTC
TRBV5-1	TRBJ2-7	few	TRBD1	CASSSSGQGVREQYF	TGCGCCAGCAGCTCCTCGGGACAGGGAGTTAGGGAGCAGTACTTC
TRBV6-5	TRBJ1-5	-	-	CASSEDQPQHF	TGTGCCAGCAGTGAAGATCAGCCCCAGCATTTT
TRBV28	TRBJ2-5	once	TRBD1	CASSGGQGKETQYF	TGTGCCAGCAGCGGGGGACAGGGGAAAGAGACCCAGTACTTC
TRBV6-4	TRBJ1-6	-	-	CASEVVNSPLHF	TGTGCCAGCGAAGTTGTTAATTCACCCCTCCACTTT
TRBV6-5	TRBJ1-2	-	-	CASSSQGSGYTF	TGTGCCAGCAGTTCACAGGGCAGCGGCTACACCTTC
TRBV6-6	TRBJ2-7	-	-	CASKRPGNEQYF	TGTGCCAGCAAGCGCCCGGGGAACGAGCAGTACTTC
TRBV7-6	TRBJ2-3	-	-	CASSVTAMGPIGDTQYF	TGTGCCAGCAGCGTTACAGCAATGGGCCCCATCGGGGATACGCAGTATTTT
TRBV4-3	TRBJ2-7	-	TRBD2	CASSAGTSGIYEQYF	TGCGCCAGCAGCGCCGGGACTAGCGGGATCTACGAGCAGTACTTC
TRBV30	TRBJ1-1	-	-	CAWTSPQGDTEAFF	TGTGCCTGGACCTCACCGCAGGGAGACACTGAAGCTTTCTTT
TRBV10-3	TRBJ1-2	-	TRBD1	CAITPGQGADGYTF	TGTGCCATCACTCCGGGACAGGGGGCGGATGGCTACACCTTC
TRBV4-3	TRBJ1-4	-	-	CASSPAPGPRTGKLFF	TGCGCCAGCAGCCCAGCGCCGGGACCGCGGACGGGGAAACTGTTTTTT
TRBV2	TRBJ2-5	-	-	CASSEGKTQYF	TGTGCCAGCAGTGAGGGGAAGACCCAGTACTTC
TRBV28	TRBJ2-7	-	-	CASTRVGVEQYF	TGTGCCAGCACTCGAGTAGGGGTCGAGCAGTACTTC
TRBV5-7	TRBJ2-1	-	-	CASSLAVLAGARPFDEQFF	TGTGCCAGCAGCTTGGCCGTTCTGGCGGGGGCCCGTCCCTTCGATGAGCAGTTCTTC
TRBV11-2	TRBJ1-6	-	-	CASSLSGNNSPLHF	TGTGCCAGCAGCTTAAGTGGGAATAATTCACCCCTCCACTTT
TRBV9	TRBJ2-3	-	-	CASSVRSYTDTQYF	TGTGCCAGCAGCGTTCGAAGCTACACAGATACGCAGTATTTT
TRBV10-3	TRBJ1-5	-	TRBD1	CAISVQGGNQPQHF	TGTGCCATCAGTGTTCAGGGGGGGAATCAGCCCCAGCATTTT
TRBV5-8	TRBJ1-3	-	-	CASSLDPSPSGNTIYF	TGTGCCAGCAGCTTGGATCCGTCACCGTCTGGAAACACCATATATTTT
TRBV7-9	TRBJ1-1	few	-	CASSLEQTEAFF	TGTGCCAGCAGCTTAGAACAGACAGAAGCTTTCTTT
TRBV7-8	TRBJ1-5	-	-	CASSFRGNQPQHF	TGTGCCAGCAGCTTCCGAGGAAATCAGCCCCAGCATTTT
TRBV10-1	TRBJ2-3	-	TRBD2	CASSESGLAGGPDTQYF	TGCGCCAGCAGTGAGTCGGGCTTAGCGGGGGGGCCAGATACGCAGTATTTT
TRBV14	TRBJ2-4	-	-	CASSQVTETIQYF	TGTGCCAGCAGCCAGGTCACAGAGACCATTCAGTACTTC
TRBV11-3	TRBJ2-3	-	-	CASSPLASSTDTQYF	TGTGCCAGCAGCCCCCTGGCTTCTAGCACAGATACGCAGTATTTT
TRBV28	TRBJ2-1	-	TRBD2	CASSFLPGSGGDNEQFF	TGTGCCAGCAGTTTCCTCCCGGGAAGCGGGGGGGACAATGAGCAGTTCTTC
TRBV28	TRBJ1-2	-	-	CASTNPQRGYTF	TGTGCCAGCACCAACCCTCAGAGGGGCTACACCTTC
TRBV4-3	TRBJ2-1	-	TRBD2	CASSQDLGSGGGNEQFF	TGCGCCAGCAGCCAAGATCTCGGCAGCGGGGGGGGAAATGAGCAGTTCTTC
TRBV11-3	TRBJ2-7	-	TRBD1	CASSYLDRGPCF	TGTGCCAGCAGCTACTTGGACAGGGGCCCTTGCTTC
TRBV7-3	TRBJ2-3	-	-	CASSYSGGADTQYF	TGTGCCAGCAGCTATTCGGGGGGCGCAGATACGCAGTATTTT
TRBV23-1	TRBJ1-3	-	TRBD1	CASSQARGPSGNTIYF	TGCGCCAGCAGTCAAGCCAGGGGGCCATCTGGAAACACCATATATTTT
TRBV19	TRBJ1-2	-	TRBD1	CASSPIPQGAGFTF	TGTGCCAGTAGTCCCATTCCACAGGGGGCTGGGTTCACCTTC
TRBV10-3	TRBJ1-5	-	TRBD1	CAIRSGTGDSNQPQHF	TGTGCCATCAGATCCGGGACAGGTGATAGCAATCAGCCCCAGCATTTT
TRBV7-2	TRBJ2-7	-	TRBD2	CASSLAASGGPHEQYF	TGTGCCAGCAGCTTAGCGGCTAGCGGGGGGCCCCACGAGCAGTACTTC
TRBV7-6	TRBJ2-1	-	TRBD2	CASSLAPSGGVEQFF	TGTGCCAGCAGCTTAGCCCCTAGCGGGGGGGTTGAGCAGTTCTTC
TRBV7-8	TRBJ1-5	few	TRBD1	CASSRTGTGLNQPQHF	TGTGCCAGCAGTCGAACCGGGACAGGGCTCAATCAGCCCCAGCATTTT
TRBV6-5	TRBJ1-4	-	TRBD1	CASSDGTAVNEKLFF	TGTGCCAGCAGCGATGGGACAGCGGTTAATGAAAAACTGTTTTTT